One and the same sample provided the 22 T cell receptor beta chains below, sequenced in a study of blood T cell repertoires in COVID-19. TCRdb's copy holds only in-frame clones and misses some; the assay was immunoSEQ multiplex PCR. The sample yields 13,000 or so clones, roughly 80% seen once. Sequencing used peripheral blood. The receptors stem from a woman of 80 years or more with acute or convalescent COVID-19.

The CDR3 nucleotides read TGTGCCAGCAGCTTACAGGGAGGATCACCCCTCCACTTT. This encodes CASSLQGGSPLHF. The gene calls are TRBV11-2 and TRBJ1-6; possibly TRBD1 for D (5 bases). The CDR3 totals 13 residues. Germline CDR1 is SGHAT and CDR2 is FQNNGV. Trimming removed 2 bases at V and 10 bases at J, with 9 bases between.

This chain links TRBV5-1 with TRBJ1-2; no reliable D call. Trimming stripped 0 bases from V and 1 base from J, with 7 bases between. Germline assignment: CDR1 SGHRS and CDR2 YFSETQ. The CDR3 spans 14 residues. CDR3 loop: CASSLAPGNYGYTF. In nucleotides, the CDR3 is TGCGCCAGCAGCTTGGCCCCGGGTAACTATGGCTACACCTTC.

The chain is built from TRBV6-5 and TRBJ2-7; TRBD1 is a possible D gene (6 bases). This CDR3 is 14 amino acids long. The V gene lost 8 bases and the J gene lost 0 bases, with 14 bases spanning the gap. In germline, CDR1 is MNHEY, CDR2 SVGAGI. In DNA form, the CDR3 reads TGTGCCAGCGTACGGACAGCTGCCTCCTACGAGCAGTACTTC. Amino acid sequence: CASVRTAASYEQYF.

CDR3 region: CAISMRASGGYEQYF. Written as DNA, the CDR3 is TGTGCCATCAGTATGAGAGCTAGCGGGGGCTACGAGCAGTACTTC. The chain has TRBV10-3 and TRBJ2-7, with 10 positions matching TRBD2. The CDR3 has 15 residues. Trimming removed 5 bases from V and 3 bases from J; junction bases left unmatched: 7. Looked up from germline, CDR1 is ENHRY and CDR2 is SYGVKD.

V and J are TRBV2 and TRBJ2-4; D is possibly TRBD1 (5 bases). CDR1 and CDR2 from the germline V gene are SNHLY and FYNNEI. V lost 2 bases and J lost 5, with 7 bases in between. This CDR3 has 13 amino acids. The CDR3 DNA sequence: TGTGCCAGCAGTGAAATAGGGGAAAACATTCAGTACTTC. Encoded protein: CASSEIGENIQYF.

The chain joins TRBV19 to TRBJ1-1, with 7 nucleotides matching TRBD1. V shed 3 bases, J shed 1 base, and the junction held 20 bases outside the gene matches. Germline V CDR1 and CDR2: LNHDA, SQIVND (reference sequence). This CDR3 contains 20 residues. The CDR3 here is CASSIQPRTGPNKKNTEAFF. For the CDR3, the DNA is TGTGCCAGTAGTATCCAACCGAGGACAGGACCAAACAAAAAGAACACTGAAGCTTTCTTT. The variable domain in full, with the rest retrieved from reference TRBV19 and TRBJ1-1, is DGGITQSPKYLFRKEGQNVTLSCEQNLNHDAMYWYRQDPGQGLRLIYYSQIVNDFQKGDIAEGYSVSREKKESFPLTVTSAQKNPTAFYLCASSIQPRTGPNKKNTEAFFGQGTRLTVV.

The chain employs TRBV6-5 and TRBJ1-1; possible D gene TRBD1, 6 bases. The germline V gene encodes CDR1 MNHEY and CDR2 SVGAGI. The CDR3 loop spans 11 amino acids. The germline V and J ends were trimmed by 7 bases and 7 bases, with 10 bases remaining between them. CDR3 sequence reads: CASNREGEAFF. CDR3 in DNA: TGTGCCAGCAACAGGGAGGGTGAAGCTTTCTTT.

The V call is TRBV5-6, the J call TRBJ2-3, with no clear D. The CDR3 covers 12 residues. The V gene's germline CDR1 is SGHDT and CDR2 YYEEEE. Deletions cut 2 bases from V and 2 bases from J, with 3 bases between. CDR3 nucleotides: TGTGCCAGCAGCTTTATCACAGATACGCAGTATTTT. This encodes CASSFITDTQYF.

This rearrangement joins TRBV11-3 to TRBJ1-2; maybe TRBD1 (5 bases). The CDR3 sequence is 14 residues long. Germline V gene data show CDR1 as SGHNT and CDR2 as YENEEA. V lost 3 bases and J 7 bases, leaving 15 bases between the germline ends. The CDR3 is CASSFPDSPCGYTF. The DNA of the CDR3 is TGTGCCAGCAGCTTCCCCGACAGCCCCTGTGGCTACACCTTC.

The chain employs TRBV4-1 and TRBJ2-1, with 15 bases matching TRBD2. The CDR3 totals 16 residues. V trimming: 2 bases; J trimming: 10 bases; junction bases outside the gene matches: 6. Germline values: CDR1 MGHRA, CDR2 YSYEKL. The CDR3 loop reads CASSQTGTSGGLEQFF. In DNA, the CDR3 is TGCGCCAGCAGCCAAACAGGGACTAGCGGGGGGTTGGAGCAGTTCTTC.

This chain joins TRBV7-9 and TRBJ2-5, with 8 bases matching TRBD2. Trimming at V came to 4 bases and at J to 6 bases, leaving 10 bases not matched to a gene. The CDR3 extends over 15 amino acids. CDR1 is SEHNR, CDR2 FQNEAQ, per germline (reference sequence). Here the CDR3 DNA reads TGTGCCAGCAGCTCGGTGGAGCGGGGGTGGCAGACCCAGTACTTC. The encoded protein is CASSSVERGWQTQYF.

The chain joins TRBV30 to TRBJ1-2, with D maybe TRBD1 (6 bases). With 3 bases removed from V and 4 bases from J, the gap between germline ends came to 15 bases. Germline V gives CDR1 GTSNPN, CDR2 SVGIG (reference sequence). The CDR3 runs to 14 residues. CDR3 sequence reads: CAWRVKGGVYGYTF. CDR3 in DNA: TGTGCCTGGAGGGTCAAGGGGGGGGTCTATGGCTACACCTTC.

This clone was detected once. The chain employs TRBV6-1 and TRBJ1-1; 10 nucleotides match TRBD1. Germline loops: CDR1 MNHNS, CDR2 SASEGT. V lost 4 bases, J lost 6 bases, and 11 bases stayed unmatched. CDR3 length equals 16 residues. The CDR3 nucleotides are TGTGCCAGCAGTGTCCTGCCGGGACAGGGGAGTCCTGAAGCTTTCTTT. It codes for CASSVLPGQGSPEAFF.

The chain uses TRBV5-1 and TRBJ2-7; no clear D gene. V lost 1 base to trimming and J lost 0 bases, with 8 bases between them. Germline-derived CDR1 and CDR2 are SGHRS and YFSETQ. The length of the CDR3 is 14 residues. In DNA, the CDR3 is TGCGCCAGCAGCTTGCGAGAGAGCTCCTACGAGCAGTACTTC. Translation: CASSLRESSYEQYF.

This clone has only a few counts. The chain has TRBV11-2 and TRBJ2-7; D not resolved. Trimming took 0 bases from V and 3 from J, leaving 9 bases between them. Germline lookup yields CDR1 SGHAT and CDR2 FQNNGV. CDR3 length equals 14 residues. The CDR3 DNA reads as TGTGCCAGCAGCTTAGATCCTATAGACTACGAGCAGTACTTC. Its translation: CASSLDPIDYEQYF. The variable domain in full, completed from reference TRBV11-2 and TRBJ2-7, reads EAGVAQSPRYKIIEKRQSVAFWCNPISGHATLYWYQQILGQGPKLLIQFQNNGVVDDSQLPKDRFSAERLKGVDSTLKIQPAKLEDSAVYLCASSLDPIDYEQYFGPGTRLTVT.

The chain recombines TRBV6-4 with TRBJ1-1; maybe TRBD1 (6 bases). V lost 5 bases and J 2 bases, leaving 15 bases between the germline ends. Germline V gene lookup returns CDR1 MRHNA and CDR2 SNTAGT. The length of the CDR3 is 15 residues. CDR3 bases: TGTGCCAGCAGTAGTGGGAAGGGACACAACACTGAAGCTTTCTTT. This codes for CASSSGKGHNTEAFF.

CDR3 loop: CAISGQEVRNEQFF. The CDR3 nucleotides read TGTGCCATCAGTGGGCAGGAGGTTAGGAATGAGCAGTTCTTC. The chain carries TRBV10-3 and TRBJ2-1, with D perhaps matching TRBD2 (5 bases). The CDR3 consists of 14 residues. The V and J ends lost 4 bases and 7 bases respectively, with 14 bases between them. The germline CDR1 and CDR2 sequences are ENHRY and SYGVKD.

The chain recombines TRBV4-1 with TRBJ1-2; D might be TRBD1 (5 bases). The CDR3 length is 13 residues. The germline V gene has CDR1 MGHRA and CDR2 YSYEKL. V was shortened by 1 base and J by 6 bases, with 9 bases between the two germline ends. In DNA, the CDR3 is TGCGCCAGCAGCCAAGTCGTCAGGGATGGCTACACCTTC. Its protein product is CASSQVVRDGYTF.

This rearrangement joins TRBV27 to TRBJ2-5; tentatively, D is TRBD2 (6 bases). The germline V gene encodes CDR1 MNHEY and CDR2 SMNVEV (reference sequence). This CDR3 region has 13 residues. V was clipped by 8 bases and J by 6 bases, with 16 bases between them. CDR3 DNA sequence: TGTGCCAGCGGTGGAGGGCGCAGGAAGACCCAGTACTTC. It is translated as CASGGGRRKTQYF.

The CDR3 sequence is CASSLQLYNEQFF. The CDR3 DNA is TGTGCCAGCAGCTTACAGTTATACAATGAGCAGTTCTTC. V and J are TRBV7-2 and TRBJ2-1; D is undetermined. CDR3 length: 13 amino acids. Trimming took 2 bases from V and 4 from J, leaving 6 bases between them. CDR1 and CDR2 (germline): SGHTA, FQGNSA.

The chain carries TRBV18 and TRBJ1-1; D may be TRBD1 (6 bases). This CDR3 spans 13 amino acids. Trimming cost V 6 bases and J 2 bases, with 10 bases left between them. CDR1 KGHSH and CDR2 LQKENI come from the germline V gene. CDR3 residues: CASSQGINTEAFF. The CDR3 DNA follows: TGTGCCAGCTCGCAGGGGATTAACACTGAAGCTTTCTTT.

V gene TRBV7-6 combines with J gene TRBJ2-3, with 10 bases fitting TRBD2. Per germline, CDR1 SGHVS and CDR2 FNYEAQ. The CDR3 sequence is 15 residues long. Unmatched junction bases numbered 3, after V lost 0 bases and J lost 6 bases. CDR3 sequence: CASSLASGGMDTQYF. The CDR3 region has the DNA TGTGCCAGCAGCTTAGCTAGCGGGGGGATGGATACGCAGTATTTT.